The 31 T cell receptor beta chains below come from one sample, sequenced in a study of blood T cell repertoires in COVID-19 (dated by TCRdb to the early 2020s). The library was prepared using the immunoSEQ multiplex PCR assay. Imported from immuneACCESS, the table was reduced by TCRdb to in-frame sequences with V and J called. These copies leave out some clones; in studies compared against another copy, an unresolved V gene accounts for under half, and the cause of the remainder is not known. Present in this sample are 150,000 to 200,000 clones, over 75% of which were seen just once. Approximately 11% of the sample rests with the top ten. Material for sequencing was peripheral blood. The receptors were gathered from a human donor in a cohort sampled during active COVID-19.

This clone was observed a single time. This chain connects TRBV30 to TRBJ1-2, with a possible D match to TRBD1 (6 bases). This CDR3 has 13 amino acids. The V end was cut by 3 bases, the J end by 4 bases, with 12 bases between. Looked up from germline, CDR1 is GTSNPN and CDR2 is SVGIG (reference sequence). The CDR3 reads CAWSVGQFYGYTF. The CDR3 DNA is TGTGCCTGGAGCGTTGGACAGTTCTATGGCTACACCTTC. Full variable domain (missing parts from reference TRBV30 and TRBJ1-2): SQTIHQWPATLVQPVGSPLSLECTVEGTSNPNLYWYRQAAGRGLQLLFYSVGIGQISSEVPQNLSASRPQDRQFILSSKKLLLSDSGFYLCAWSVGQFYGYTFGSGTRLTVV.

This chain joins TRBV27 and TRBJ2-7; 8 positions match TRBD2. Germline V gene sequence: CDR1 MNHEY, CDR2 SMNVEV (reference sequence). There are 16 residues in the CDR3. With 5 bases clipped from V and 3 bases from J, the junction kept 12 bases outside the gene matches. The CDR3 spells CASSVGAGEKNYEQYF. As DNA, the CDR3 is TGTGCCAGCAGTGTCGGAGCGGGAGAAAAAAACTACGAGCAGTACTTC.

The chain links TRBV29-1 to TRBJ2-2, with D possibly matching TRBD1 (6 bases). V was clipped by 4 bases and J by 0 bases, with 15 bases between them. CDR3 length equals 16 residues. The V gene's germline CDR1 is SQVTM and CDR2 ANQGSEA. DNA for the CDR3: TGCAGCGTTGGAGCCTCGGACAGCGCGAACACCGGGGAGCTGTTTTTT. Translated, it gives CSVGASDSANTGELFF.

This clone has a handful of counts. J is TRBJ2-7 and V is TRBV29-1; 9 bases are a match to TRBD1. CDR1 SQVTM and CDR2 ANQGSEA come from the germline V gene. The CDR3 runs to 14 residues. Unmatched junction bases numbered 10, after V lost 7 bases and J lost 3 bases. CDR3 nucleotide sequence: TGCAGCGCTATCTTTGGGACAGGGCACTACGAGCAGTACTTC. Protein product: CSAIFGTGHYEQYF.

The genes are TRBV18 and TRBJ2-1; 13 nucleotides line up with TRBD2. CDR3 length equals 15 residues. The V and J ends lost 4 bases and 6 bases, in that order; junction bases with no gene match: 3. The germline CDR1 and CDR2 sequences are KGHSH and LQKENI. CDR3 DNA sequence: TGTGCCAGCTCACTTGGGACTAGCGGGGTCAATGAGCAGTTCTTC. Translation gives CASSLGTSGVNEQFF.

The CDR3 here is CASSQRQGRDEQFF. The CDR3 bases are TGTGCCAGCAGCCAACGACAGGGTAGGGATGAGCAGTTCTTC. This chain uses TRBV7-2 with TRBJ2-1, with TRBD1 matching over 7 bases. The CDR3 spans 14 residues. The germline V gene has CDR1 SGHTA and CDR2 FQGNSA. The V gene end was trimmed by 5 bases and the J gene end by 8 bases; junction bases not matched to a gene: 9.

This clone was detected only once. The chain joins TRBV27 to TRBJ2-7, with 8 bases aligning to TRBD1. This CDR3 comprises 15 residues. The junction had 13 bases not matched to a gene; V was cut back by 8 bases and J by 4 bases. The germline CDR1 and CDR2 sequences are MNHEY and SMNVEV (reference sequence). DNA for the CDR3: TGTGCCAGCCGACCTCCGAGGACAGGGTGGTACGAGCAGTACTTC. It specifies CASRPPRTGWYEQYF.

The V gene is TRBV12-1, the J gene TRBJ1-5. TRBV12-1 is a pseudogene. This CDR3 region has 17 residues. Here the CDR3 reads CASSSTPNKDERQPQHF. CDR3 in DNA: TGTGCCAGCAGCTCTACACCCAACAAGGATGAGCGTCAGCCCCAGCATTTT.

The chain joins TRBV4-3 to TRBJ1-1; 7 positions match TRBD1. The CDR3 contains 19 residues. The trim removed 0 bases at V and 4 bases at J, leaving 17 bases unmatched. Germline-derived CDR1 and CDR2 are LGHNA and YSLEER. The CDR3 loop is CASSQDPVTGTNEATEAFF. DNA of the CDR3: TGCGCCAGCAGCCAAGATCCAGTGACAGGGACAAATGAGGCCACTGAAGCTTTCTTT.

Only a few counts were recorded for this clone. This chain connects TRBV5-8 to TRBJ1-3; D gene ambiguous. Germline V lookup: CDR1 SGHTS, CDR2 YDEGEE. The V and J ends lost 0 bases and 1 base respectively, with 5 bases between them. The CDR3 is 14 amino acids. The CDR3 nucleotides are TGTGCCAGCAGCTTGGATATATCTGGAAACACCATATATTTT. This gives the protein CASSLDISGNTIYF.

The chain joins TRBV27 to TRBJ2-2, with 12 bases fitting TRBD1. CDR3 size: 18 residues. V was clipped by 3 bases and J by 6 bases; unmatched bases: 11. The germline gives CDR1 MNHEY, CDR2 SMNVEV (reference sequence). The CDR3 region has the DNA TGTGCCAGCAGTTTTCTTAAAACGGGACAGGGGGCCTCCGGGGAGCTGTTTTTT. It codes for CASSFLKTGQGASGELFF.

The V call is TRBV15, the J call TRBJ1-6; the match to TRBD1 covers 10 bases. V gave up 3 bases and J gave up 9 bases; unmatched junction bases: 5. CDR1 and CDR2 from the germline V gene are LNHNV and YYDKDF (reference sequence). The CDR3 runs 15 residues. As DNA, the CDR3 is TGTGCCACCAGCAGCAAGACAGGGGGCTTTTCACCCCTCCACTTT. Translation gives CATSSKTGGFSPLHF.

This chain joins TRBV6-2 or TRBV6-3 and TRBJ2-5; D call uncertain. V was pared by 5 bases and J by 1 base, with 14 bases between. Germline loops: CDR1 MNHEY, CDR2 SVGEGT. The CDR3 is made up of 15 amino acids. DNA of the CDR3: TGTGCCAGCAGTCCCCTTACTACCTTCCAAGAGACCCAGTACTTC. Its protein product is CASSPLTTFQETQYF.

This chain's CDR3 is CASSPQSSGSDTEAFF. Written as DNA, the CDR3 is TGCGCCAGCAGCCCACAGAGCTCCGGATCGGACACTGAAGCTTTCTTT. The chain employs TRBV4-1 and TRBJ1-1; no definite D call. Germline V gene lookup returns CDR1 MGHRA and CDR2 YSYEKL. The V gene lost 4 bases and the J gene lost 3 bases, with 18 bases spanning the gap. CDR3 size: 16 residues.

The sample holds a few counts of this clone. V and J are TRBV10-3 and TRBJ2-2, with 8 nucleotides matching TRBD2. CDR1 and CDR2 from the germline V gene are ENHRY and SYGVKD. This CDR3 is 16 amino acids long. V lost 3 bases, J lost 6 bases, and 9 bases stayed unmatched. CDR3 sequence reads: CAISELTGGPSGELFF. The CDR3 DNA follows: TGTGCCATCAGTGAATTAACGGGAGGGCCGTCCGGGGAGCTGTTTTTT.

The chain combines TRBV2 with TRBJ2-2, with D hard to call. The CDR3 runs 17 residues. V was shortened by 1 base and J by 4 bases, with 16 bases between the two germline ends. The germline V gene has CDR1 SNHLY and CDR2 FYNNEI. The CDR3 here is CASSEVPPPGSTGELFF. In DNA form, the CDR3 reads TGTGCCAGCAGTGAAGTCCCCCCTCCAGGTAGCACCGGGGAGCTGTTTTTT.

The chain recombines TRBV6-2 or TRBV6-3 with TRBJ1-1; weak D call: TRBD1 (6 bases). The CDR3 runs to 13 residues. Germline V gene sequence: CDR1 MNHEY, CDR2 SVGEGT. The V end lost 6 bases, the J end lost 5 bases, and 13 bases lay between the germline ends. CDR3 loop: CASSRERGTEAFF. In nucleotides, the CDR3 is TGTGCCAGCAGCCGGGAGAGGGGGACTGAAGCTTTCTTT.

This chain joins TRBV25-1 and TRBJ1-3, with a weak D call TRBD1 (6 bases). Germline V gives CDR1 MGHDK, CDR2 SYGVNS. V was shortened by 7 bases and J by 0 bases, with 10 bases between the two germline ends. The CDR3 contains 14 residues. In nucleotides, the CDR3 is TGTGCCAGCACGGGGGGCGTCTCTGGAAACACCATATATTTT. It encodes CASTGGVSGNTIYF. Using reference TRBV25-1 and TRBJ1-3 for the parts outside the CDR3, the full variable domain is EADIYQTPRYLVIGTGKKITLECSQTMGHDKMYWYQQDPGMELHLIHYSYGVNSTEKGDLSSESTVSRIRTEHFPLTLESARPSHTSQYLCASTGGVSGNTIYFGEGSWLTVV.

Turning to this clone: Germline is not matched at one junction end, which may reflect a read error. The chain combines TRBV29-1 with TRBJ2-7, with a possible D match to TRBD1 (8 bases). In germline, CDR1 is SQVTM, CDR2 ANQGSEA. The CDR3 is made up of 15 amino acids. The CDR3 DNA is TGCAGCGTCGAAGGGAGGGTTGACAGGGGCCACGAGCAGTACTTC. It specifies CSVEGRVDRGHEQYF.

The chain recombines TRBV12-5 with TRBJ2-7; 7 bases are a match to TRBD1. The CDR3 is made up of 14 amino acids. Per germline, CDR1 LGHNT and CDR2 FRNRAP. The J segment lost 5 bases and the V segment lost 7 bases, leaving 11 bases of the junction unmatched. The DNA for the CDR3 is TGTGCTAGTGAACTAAACCGGGACAGCAACGAGCAGTACTTC. This sequence encodes CASELNRDSNEQYF.

The V gene is TRBV20-1, the J gene TRBJ2-5; 8 bases are shared with TRBD2. The CDR3 runs 15 residues. CDR1 and CDR2 (germline): DFQATT, SNEGSKA (reference sequence). J was trimmed by 4 bases and V by 3 bases; bases with no gene match: 10. The CDR3 coding sequence is TGCAGTGCTAGTTCGAGAGCGGGGGCTCGAGAGACCCAGTACTTC. Amino acid sequence: CSASSRAGARETQYF.

This clone was found once. The chain uses TRBV7-2 and TRBJ1-2; no clear D gene. CDR3 size: 14 residues. V was clipped by 5 bases and J by 5 bases, with 15 bases between them. The germline V gene encodes CDR1 SGHTA and CDR2 FQGNSA. The CDR3 sequence: CASSDDTGPYGYTF. CDR3 coding DNA: TGTGCCAGCAGCGACGACACTGGGCCTTATGGCTACACCTTC.

This chain connects TRBV4-1 to TRBJ2-5, with D hard to call. The CDR3 has 13 residues. The V gene's germline CDR1 is MGHRA and CDR2 YSYEKL. With 1 base removed from V and 5 bases from J, the gap between germline ends came to 8 bases. DNA for the CDR3: TGCGCCAGCAGCCAAGGTCAGGTGGAGACCCAGTACTTC. This encodes CASSQGQVETQYF.

The rearrangement uses TRBV21-1 and TRBJ2-3; the table's TRBD2 call for D was not verified on the DNA. TRBV21-1 is listed as a pseudogene. This CDR3 comprises 15 residues. CDR3 nucleotides: TGTGCCAGCAGAGGACTAGCGGGGATCACAGATACGCAGTATTTT. Amino acids: CASRGLAGITDTQYF.

CDR3 sequence: CASSSVRGNTEAFF. CDR3 coding DNA: TGTGCCAGCAGCTCTGTCCGGGGAAACACTGAAGCTTTCTTT. The V call is TRBV7-9, the J call TRBJ1-1; D is uncertain. The germline gives CDR1 SEHNR, CDR2 FQNEAQ (reference sequence). Trimming took off 4 bases at V and 2 bases at J, with 11 bases between the two ends. The length of the CDR3 is 14 residues. Full variable domain (rest looked up from reference TRBV7-9 and TRBJ1-1): DTGVSQNPRHKITKRGQNVTFRCDPISEHNRLYWYRQTLGQGPEFLTYFQNEAQLEKSRLLSDRFSAERPKGSFSTLEIQRTEQGDSAMYLCASSSVRGNTEAFFGQGTRLTVV.

The chain has TRBV29-1 and TRBJ2-3; the D is unclear. Trimming shortened V by 8 bases and J by 9 bases, and 15 bases separated the two germline ends. CDR1 is SQVTM, CDR2 ANQGSEA, per germline. There are 11 residues in the CDR3. The DNA of the CDR3 is TGCAGCTTCCAACAGATCGTGACGCAGTATTTT. This codes for CSFQQIVTQYF.

The chain is built from TRBV3-1 (or the pseudogene TRBV3-2) and TRBJ1-1; D might be TRBD1 (5 bases). The V and J ends lost 3 bases and 4 bases respectively, with 12 bases between them. From germline, CDR1 is LGHDT and CDR2 YNNKEL (reference sequence). The CDR3 consists of 14 residues. The CDR3 DNA reads TGTGCCAGCAGCCAGAAGGGGTCGGTCACTGAAGCTTTCTTT. Translation gives CASSQKGSVTEAFF.

The chain links TRBV6-5 to TRBJ1-2; unclear D gene. The CDR3 covers 12 residues. Germline V lookup: CDR1 MNHEY, CDR2 SVGAGI. Deletions cut 8 bases from V and 4 bases from J, with 11 bases between. The CDR3 region is CASAGSLYGYTF. The CDR3 bases are TGTGCCAGCGCAGGTTCCCTCTATGGCTACACCTTC.

This clone was seen a single time. The CDR3 here is CASSPGTSGVRSYNEQFF. CDR3 DNA: TGTGCCAGCAGTCCAGGGACTAGCGGGGTTCGCTCCTACAATGAGCAGTTCTTC. The J gene is TRBJ2-1, the V gene TRBV6-2 or TRBV6-3; 13 bases are a match to TRBD2. Germline V gene data show CDR1 as MNHEY and CDR2 as SVGEGT. V shed 5 bases, J shed 0 bases, and the junction held 7 bases outside the gene matches. The CDR3 totals 18 residues.

This chain joins TRBV11-1 and TRBJ2-4; possibly TRBD1 for D (6 bases). The germline gives CDR1 SGHAT, CDR2 FQDESV (reference sequence). V lost 5 bases and J lost 0, with 14 bases in between. The CDR3 is made up of 16 amino acids. CDR3 nucleotide sequence: TGTGCCAGCAGCCACGGGACACAACTAGCCAAAAACATTCAGTACTTC. It yields the protein CASSHGTQLAKNIQYF. Using reference TRBV11-1 and TRBJ2-4 for the parts outside the CDR3, the full variable domain is EAEVAQSPRYKITEKSQAVAFWCDPISGHATLYWYRQILGQGPELLVQFQDESVVDDSQLPKDRFSAERLKGVDSTLKIQPAELGDSAMYLCASSHGTQLAKNIQYFGAGTRLSVL.

The chain joins TRBV6-5 to TRBJ2-7, with no clear D. Germline V gene lookup returns CDR1 MNHEY and CDR2 SVGAGI. The V and J ends lost 8 bases and 4 bases respectively, with 9 bases between them. The CDR3 runs to 11 residues. CDR3: CASGPGYEQYF. The DNA of the CDR3 is TGTGCCAGCGGCCCGGGTTACGAGCAGTACTTC.